Shown below are 14 T cell receptor beta chains from a single sample sequenced in a study of blood T cell repertoires in COVID-19. Measured with immunoSEQ multiplex PCR; TCRdb has only the in-frame clones, and not every one. The table has about 84,000 clones, 70% to 85% seen once. Source material: peripheral blood. These receptors all come from a man aged 65 to 79 with acute or convalescent COVID-19.

The chain recombines TRBV28 with TRBJ2-1; a possible D gene is TRBD1 (6 bases). Trimming removed 5 bases at V and 3 bases at J, with 23 bases between. CDR3 length: 18 amino acids. Germline CDR1 is MDHEN and CDR2 is SYDVKM. The CDR3 DNA is TGTGCCAGCAGTCGTATACAGGCAGGGGCCCTGGTCTACAATGAGCAGTTCTTC. It is translated as CASSRIQAGALVYNEQFF. Together with reference TRBV28 and TRBJ2-1, the CDR3 gives the full variable domain: DVKVTQSSRYLVKRTGEKVFLECVQDMDHENMFWYRQDPGLGLRLIYFSYDVKMKEKGDIPEGYSVSREKKERFSLILESASTNQTSMYLCASSRIQAGALVYNEQFFGPGTRLTVL.

The chain recombines TRBV5-1 with TRBJ2-5; 7 bases match TRBD1. This CDR3 has 14 amino acids. V shed 0 bases and J 1 base; nucleotides not matched to a gene: 0. Germline V gives CDR1 SGHRS, CDR2 YFSETQ. DNA for the CDR3: TGCGCCAGCAGCTTGGGGGACAGCCAAGAGACCCAGTACTTC. It translates to CASSLGDSQETQYF.

This sequence joins TRBV5-4 and TRBJ2-5; 7 positions match TRBD2. The germline CDR1 and CDR2 sequences are SGHNT and YYREEE (reference sequence). The J segment lost 5 bases and the V segment lost 6 bases, leaving 13 bases of the junction unmatched. The CDR3 sequence is 15 residues long. CDR3 amino acids: CASNDGGRALETQYF. In DNA form, the CDR3 reads TGTGCCAGCAACGACGGGGGGAGGGCCTTGGAGACCCAGTACTTC. Supplemented by reference TRBV5-4 and TRBJ2-5, the full variable domain reads ETGVTQSPTHLIKTRGQQVTLRCSSQSGHNTVSWYQQALGQGPQFIFQYYREEENGRGNFPPRFSGLQFPNYSSELNVNALELDDSALYLCASNDGGRALETQYFGPGTRLLVL.

The chain joins TRBV5-1 to TRBJ1-1; D unclear. Deletions cut 1 base from V and 2 bases from J, with 9 bases between. The CDR3 runs 14 residues. Germline CDR1 SGHRS, CDR2 YFSETQ. The CDR3 nucleotides are TGCGCCAGCAGCTTGAATGGGCAAAACACTGAAGCTTTCTTT. This encodes CASSLNGQNTEAFF.

The J gene is TRBJ1-2, the V gene TRBV5-6, with D possibly being TRBD1 (5 bases). Germline V CDR1 and CDR2: SGHDT, YYEEEE. The CDR3 runs 13 residues. The V gene lost 0 bases and the J gene lost 6 bases, with 9 bases spanning the gap. The CDR3: CASSLVTGDGYTF. In DNA, the CDR3 is TGTGCCAGCAGCTTGGTAACAGGAGATGGCTACACCTTC.

The rearrangement joins TRBV11-2 to TRBJ2-3, with D maybe TRBD1 (6 bases). The length of the CDR3 is 12 residues. CDR1 and CDR2 (germline): SGHAT, FQNNGV. Trimming removed 5 bases at V and 5 bases at J, with 8 bases between. In nucleotides, the CDR3 is TGTGCCAGCAGCCCAGGGGTAGATACGCAGTATTTT. Protein: CASSPGVDTQYF.

In its sample, this clone was seen a few times. This chain links TRBV19 with TRBJ2-3, with D unresolved. The V and J ends lost 7 bases and 2 bases respectively, with 10 bases between them. The length of the CDR3 is 13 residues. Per the germline V gene, CDR1 is LNHDA and CDR2 is SQIVND (reference sequence). CDR3 sequence (DNA): TGTGCCAGTAACCCTGGCAACACAGATACGCAGTATTTT. This encodes CASNPGNTDTQYF.

This chain uses TRBV19 with TRBJ1-1, with 8 bases that match TRBD1. V lost 4 bases, J lost 5 bases, and 6 bases stayed unmatched. The CDR3 is made up of 14 amino acids. The germline CDR1 and CDR2 sequences are LNHDA and SQIVND (reference sequence). CDR3 sequence: CASSRQGAYTEAFF. For the CDR3, the DNA is TGTGCCAGTAGTAGGCAGGGGGCTTATACTGAAGCTTTCTTT.

The genes are TRBV4-1 and TRBJ2-5, with unresolved D. The CDR3 spans 16 residues. V was cut by 0 bases and J by 6 bases, with 17 bases left in between. CDR1 is MGHRA and CDR2 is YSYEKL in the germline V gene. As DNA, the CDR3 is TGCGCCAGCAGCCAAGATCCCATGGGCAGTCCGCAGACCCAGTACTTC. Amino acids: CASSQDPMGSPQTQYF.

The chain recombines TRBV19 with TRBJ1-1; D possibly corresponds to TRBD1 (6 bases). The germline CDR1 and CDR2 sequences are LNHDA and SQIVND (reference sequence). V shed 6 bases and J shed 4 bases, with 6 bases lying between them. The CDR3 runs to 11 residues. The CDR3 sequence: CASSRGTEAFF. Written as DNA, the CDR3 is TGTGCCAGTAGCAGGGGCACTGAAGCTTTCTTT.

The chain carries TRBV28 and TRBJ2-3, with 10 positions matching TRBD1. The CDR3 is made up of 15 amino acids. V dropped 4 bases and J dropped 5; count of bases not matched to a gene: 6. Germline V gives CDR1 MDHEN, CDR2 SYDVKM. The CDR3 loop reads CASSSPGQGLDTQYF. The CDR3 nucleotides are TGTGCCAGCAGTTCACCGGGACAGGGGTTAGATACGCAGTATTTT.

The CDR3: CASSLDRHEQYF. The CDR3 DNA reads TGCGCCAGCAGCTTGGACAGGCACGAGCAGTACTTC. The chain is built from TRBV5-1 and TRBJ2-7; tentatively, D is TRBD1 (5 bases). Germline CDR1 and CDR2: SGHRS and YFSETQ. The CDR3 is 12 residues long. V gave up 0 bases and J gave up 5 bases, with 6 bases separating them.

The chain uses TRBV27 and TRBJ2-7; TRBD1 aligns across 7 bases. CDR3 length equals 15 residues. Germline assignment: CDR1 MNHEY and CDR2 SMNVEV (reference sequence). V shed 4 bases and J 1 base; nucleotides not matched to a gene: 7. The CDR3 nucleotides are TGTGCCAGCAGTTCCTACGACAGGGAGTCCTACGAGCAGTACGTC. Protein sequence: CASSSYDRESYEQYV.

The chain has TRBV19 and TRBJ2-2; D possibly corresponds to TRBD1 (5 bases). The germline V gene encodes CDR1 LNHDA and CDR2 SQIVND (reference sequence). CDR3 length: 16 residues. Trimming pared 3 bases from V and 0 bases from J, leaving 11 bases between. The CDR3 DNA sequence: TGTGCCAGTAGTATCGGCAGGGCATCGAACACCGGGGAGCTGTTTTTT. It encodes CASSIGRASNTGELFF.